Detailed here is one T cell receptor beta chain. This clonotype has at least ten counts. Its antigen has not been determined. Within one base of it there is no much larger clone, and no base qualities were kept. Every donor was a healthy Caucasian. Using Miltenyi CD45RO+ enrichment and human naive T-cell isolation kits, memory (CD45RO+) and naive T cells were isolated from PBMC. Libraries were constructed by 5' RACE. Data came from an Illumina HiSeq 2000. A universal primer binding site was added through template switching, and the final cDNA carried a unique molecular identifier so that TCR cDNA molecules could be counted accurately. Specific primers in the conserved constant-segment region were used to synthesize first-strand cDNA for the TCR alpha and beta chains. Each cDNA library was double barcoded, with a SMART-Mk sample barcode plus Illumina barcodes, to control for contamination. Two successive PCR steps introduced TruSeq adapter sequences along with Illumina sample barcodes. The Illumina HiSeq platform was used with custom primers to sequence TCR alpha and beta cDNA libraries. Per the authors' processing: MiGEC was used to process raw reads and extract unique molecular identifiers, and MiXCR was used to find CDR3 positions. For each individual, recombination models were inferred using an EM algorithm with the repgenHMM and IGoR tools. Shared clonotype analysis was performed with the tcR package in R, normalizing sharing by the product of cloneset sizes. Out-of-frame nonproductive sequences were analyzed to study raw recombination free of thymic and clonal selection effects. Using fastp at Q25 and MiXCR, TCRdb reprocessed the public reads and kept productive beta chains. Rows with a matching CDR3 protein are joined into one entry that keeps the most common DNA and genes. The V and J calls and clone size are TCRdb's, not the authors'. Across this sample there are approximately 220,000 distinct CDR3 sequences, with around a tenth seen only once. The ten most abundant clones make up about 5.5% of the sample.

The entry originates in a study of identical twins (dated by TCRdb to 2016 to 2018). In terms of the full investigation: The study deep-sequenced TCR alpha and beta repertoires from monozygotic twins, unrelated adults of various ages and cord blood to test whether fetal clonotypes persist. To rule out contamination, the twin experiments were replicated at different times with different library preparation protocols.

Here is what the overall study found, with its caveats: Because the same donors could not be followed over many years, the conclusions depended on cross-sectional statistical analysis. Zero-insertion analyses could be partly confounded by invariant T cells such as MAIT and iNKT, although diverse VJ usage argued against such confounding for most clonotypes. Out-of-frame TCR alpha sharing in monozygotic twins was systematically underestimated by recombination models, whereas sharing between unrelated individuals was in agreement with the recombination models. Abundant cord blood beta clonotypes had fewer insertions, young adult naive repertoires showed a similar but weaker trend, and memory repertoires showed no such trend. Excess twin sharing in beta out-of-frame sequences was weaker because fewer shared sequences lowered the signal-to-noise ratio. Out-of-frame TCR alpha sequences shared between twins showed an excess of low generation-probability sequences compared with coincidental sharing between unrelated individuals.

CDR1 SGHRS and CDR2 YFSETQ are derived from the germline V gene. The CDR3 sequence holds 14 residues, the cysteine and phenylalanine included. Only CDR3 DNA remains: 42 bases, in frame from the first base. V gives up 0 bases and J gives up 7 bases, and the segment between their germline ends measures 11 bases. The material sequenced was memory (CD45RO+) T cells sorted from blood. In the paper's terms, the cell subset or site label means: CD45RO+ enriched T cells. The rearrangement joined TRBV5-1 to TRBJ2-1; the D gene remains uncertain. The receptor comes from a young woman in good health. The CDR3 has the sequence CASSLAGFLNEQFF. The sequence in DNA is TGCGCCAGCAGCTTGGCAGGATTTTTGAATGAGCAGTTCTTC. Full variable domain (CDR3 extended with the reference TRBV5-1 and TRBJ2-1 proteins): KAGVTQTPRYLIKTRGQQVTLSCSPISGHRSVSWYQQTPGQGLQFLFEYFSETQRNKGNFPGRFSGRQFSNSRSEMNVSTLELGDSALYLCASSLAGFLNEQFFGPGTRLTVL.